This T cell receptor (beta chain) is drawn from a study of beta chain features in type 1 diabetes. Findings of the study overall: Among patients, naive, central memory and Treg TCRB repertoires appeared more similar than among healthy donors. More deletions and fewer insertions at VDJ junctions were seen in type 1 diabetes patients. A cDNA-based sequencing approach could over-represent cells with high TCR expression. Moderately but significantly shorter TCRB CDR3s were found in Type 1 diabetes patients in all four CD4+ subsets.

Expressed TCRB transcripts were sequenced after all isolated RNA was converted to cDNA. Clones were read by immunoSEQ multiplex PCR, and TCRdb kept only the in-frame ones, dropping some. Counted here are about 340,000 clones, roughly 14% occurring once; the ten biggest clones make up about 0.016%. This CDR3 is built from 18 residues. In germline, CDR1 is MGHRA, CDR2 YSYEKL. The trim removed 3 bases at V and 2 bases at J, leaving 8 bases unmatched. Of note for this clone: The antigen is undetermined.

The chain carries TRBV4-1 and TRBJ2-3; TRBD2 matches 13 bases. The sequenced material came from naive CD4+ T cells from blood. The sequence was obtained from a woman aged 18-29 years with type 1 diabetes. CDR3 in DNA: TGCGCCAGCAGCCAGCGGCCCGGGACTAGCGGGAACACAGATACGCAGTATTTT. This codes for CASSQRPGTSGNTDTQYF.